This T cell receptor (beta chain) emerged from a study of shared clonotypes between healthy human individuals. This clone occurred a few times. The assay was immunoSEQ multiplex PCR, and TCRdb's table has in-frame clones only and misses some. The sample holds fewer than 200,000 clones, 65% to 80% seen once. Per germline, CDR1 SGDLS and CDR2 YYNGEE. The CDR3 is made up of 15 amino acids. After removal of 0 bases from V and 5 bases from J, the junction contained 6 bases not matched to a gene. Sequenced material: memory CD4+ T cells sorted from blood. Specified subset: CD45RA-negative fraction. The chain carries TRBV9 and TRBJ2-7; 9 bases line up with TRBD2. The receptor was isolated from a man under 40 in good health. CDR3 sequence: CASSVGSSGRNEQYF. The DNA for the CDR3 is TGTGCCAGCAGCGTAGGCAGTAGCGGGAGAAACGAGCAGTACTTC.